This TCR beta chain was captured in a study of radiotherapy plus CTLA-4 blockade in lung cancer. The wider study: Objective response rate was around 20%; disease control rate, 25% to 35%. Study findings and constraints: Early clone dynamics of blood T cells, plus interferon-beta, reportedly predicted response best. Radiotherapy with ipilimumab was followed by blood expansion of tumor-derived clones.

CTLA-4 blockade using ipilimumab, together with focal radiation, was received by patients with chemo-refractory metastatic non-small-cell lung cancer. Method: immunoSEQ multiplex PCR; TCRdb's copy keeps in-frame clones and lacks some. The sample contains around 44,000 clones, roughly three quarters of which appear only once. Concerning this clone: What it binds is not known.

V lost 5 bases, J lost 6 bases, and 22 bases lay in between. Germline V lookup: CDR1 MGHRA, CDR2 YSYEKL. The CDR3 runs to 16 residues. This rearrangement joins TRBV4-1 to TRBJ2-5, with D tentatively TRBD2 (6 bases). The TCR was taken from a human donor with non-small cell lung cancer whose response to radiotherapy plus ipilimumab could not be evaluated. Sample: peripheral blood, taken from a patient treated with radiotherapy plus ipilimumab. CDR3 sequence reads: CASSVGLLEMRQTQYF. The CDR3 DNA follows: TGCGCCAGCAGCGTTGGACTACTCGAGATGCGACAGACCCAGTACTTC.